A selection of T cell receptor beta chains follows, all from one sample in a study of shared clonotypes between healthy human individuals. The method was immunoSEQ multiplex PCR; TCRdb's version includes in-frame clones alone and lacks a portion of them. Counted here are under 2,500,000 clones, approximately 94% occurring once; the ten biggest clones make up less than 0.15%. The sequencing sample was made of naive CD4+ T cells sorted from blood. The receptors derive from a man in his late teens or twenties in good health. The CDR3 runs from the conserved cysteine through the conserved F or W. The order of the fields is J gene, V gene, clone size, D gene, CDR3 protein, CDR3 DNA. D genes are given only for firm matches. Clone size appears in some rows only: once, few, many, or a class for an expanded clone.

>TRBJ2-7|TRBV10-3|-|-
CAISESKGTYEQYF
TGTGCCATCAGTGAGTCAAAGGGGACCTACGAGCAGTACTTC
>TRBJ2-5|TRBV2|once|TRBD1
CASSEFGTGEETQYF
TGTGCCAGCAGTGAATTTGGTACAGGGGAGGAGACCCAGTACTTC
>TRBJ2-1|TRBV7-9|-|TRBD1
CASSRTGGQDNEQFF
TGTGCCAGCAGCCGGACAGGGGGCCAGGACAATGAGCAGTTCTTC
>TRBJ1-5|TRBV19|-|-
CASSIDTQVLRAQHF
TGTGCCAGTAGTATAGATACACAGGTTTTACGGGCCCAGCATTTT
>TRBJ1-1|TRBV12-5|-|TRBD1
CASGMDRGPKSTEAFF
TGTGCTAGTGGTATGGACAGGGGGCCTAAGAGCACTGAAGCTTTCTTT
>TRBJ1-1|TRBV5-1|-|TRBD1
CASSSSTGTGGTEAFF
TGCGCCAGCAGCTCCAGTACCGGGACAGGGGGCACTGAAGCTTTCTTT
>TRBJ2-1|TRBV2|-|TRBD2
CASSSPGLAGEMKSYNEQFF
TGTGCCAGCAGCTCACCTGGACTAGCGGGAGAGATGAAGTCCTACAATGAGCAGTTCTTC
>TRBJ2-3|TRBV5-1|-|-
CASSLRAGGGDTQYF
TGCGCCAGCAGCTTGCGGGCCGGCGGTGGGGATACGCAGTATTTT
>TRBJ2-7|TRBV28|once|TRBD2
CASSPSGRALVGLYF
TGTGCCAGCAGTCCCAGCGGGAGGGCCTTGGTGGGCTTGTACTTC
>TRBJ1-6|TRBV10-1|-|-
CASSEFSSGDSPLHF
TGCGCCAGCAGTGAGTTTTCTTCAGGAGATTCACCCCTCCACTTT
>TRBJ2-2|TRBV9|once|-
CASSPRSGGEPGELFF
TGTGCCAGCAGCCCACGGTCGGGGGGCGAACCCGGGGAGCTGTTTTTT
>TRBJ2-2|TRBV9|-|-
CASSVGTVNTGELFF
TGTGCCAGCAGCGTAGGGACAGTTAACACCGGGGAGCTGTTTTTT
>TRBJ1-5|TRBV7-9|-|-
CASSLMENQPQHF
TGTGCCAGCAGCTTAATGGAGAATCAGCCCCAGCATTTT
>TRBJ2-3|TRBV5-1|-|-
CASRQTQVTTDTQYF
TGCGCCAGCAGACAGACCCAGGTCACCACAGATACGCAGTATTTT
>TRBJ2-5|TRBV6-6|-|-
CASSYGVPLETQYF
TGTGCCAGCAGTTACGGGGTGCCTCTGGAGACCCAGTACTTC
>TRBJ2-3|TRBV5-4|-|-
CASGWSSTDTQYF
TGTGCCAGCGGTTGGAGTAGCACAGATACGCAGTATTTT
>TRBJ2-7|TRBV6-5|-|TRBD1
CASSYEDRGLEQYF
TGTGCCAGCAGTTACGAGGACAGGGGGCTCGAGCAGTACTTC
>TRBJ2-5|TRBV9|-|-
CASSVAGSSGPQETQYF
TGTGCCAGCAGCGTTGCTGGGTCCTCAGGTCCTCAAGAGACCCAGTACTTC
>TRBJ1-5|TRBV2|-|TRBD1
CASATGGSNQPQHF
TGTGCCAGCGCCACAGGGGGAAGCAATCAGCCCCAGCATTTT
>TRBJ2-2|TRBV5-4|-|TRBD2
CASSPGLAGVGGELFF
TGTGCCAGCAGCCCGGGACTAGCGGGAGTTGGCGGGGAGCTGTTTTTT
>TRBJ2-3|TRBV7-9|-|TRBD1
CASSLGDRVTDTQYF
TGTGCCAGCAGCTTAGGGGACAGGGTGACAGATACGCAGTATTTT
>TRBJ2-2|TRBV30|-|-
CAWSVGKGRELFF
TGTGCCTGGAGTGTAGGTAAAGGCCGGGAGCTGTTTTTT
>TRBJ1-2|TRBV5-4|-|TRBD1
CASSPTGTGAKGYTF
TGTGCCAGCAGCCCCACCGGGACAGGGGCCAAAGGCTACACCTTC
>TRBJ2-7|TRBV19|-|-
CASSIAGSGVQYF
TGTGCCAGTAGTATAGCAGGTTCAGGGGTACAGTACTTC
>TRBJ2-3|TRBV7-2|-|-
CASSPRRNPTTDTQYF
TGTGCCAGCAGCCCCCGCAGAAACCCAACCACAGATACGCAGTATTTT
>TRBJ2-3|TRBV6-5|-|TRBD2
CASSFTSGGATDTQYF
TGTGCCAGCAGTTTTACTAGCGGGGGGGCCACAGATACGCAGTATTTT
>TRBJ2-1|TRBV5-6|-|TRBD1
CASSLDQGARKGEQFF
TGTGCCAGCAGCTTGGATCAGGGGGCGCGGAAGGGTGAGCAGTTCTTC
>TRBJ2-7|TRBV18|-|-
CASSPPGVVGLEQYF
TGTGCCAGCTCACCACCGGGCGTAGTTGGGCTCGAGCAGTACTTC
>TRBJ1-2|TRBV4-3|-|TRBD1
CASSQAVPGTGTTYGYTF
TGCGCCAGCAGCCAAGCGGTTCCGGGGACAGGAACTACCTATGGCTACACCTTC
>TRBJ2-3|TRBV28|-|-
CASSLASWVQYF
TGTGCCAGCAGTCTCGCCTCTTGGGTGCAGTATTTT
>TRBJ1-5|TRBV28|-|TRBD1
CASRPLTGTIRVNSNQPQHF
TGTGCCAGCAGGCCTCTGACAGGGACTATCCGAGTTAATAGCAATCAGCCCCAGCATTTT
>TRBJ1-2|TRBV18|-|TRBD1
CASSPGTDANYGYTF
TGTGCCAGCTCACCAGGGACAGACGCCAACTATGGCTACACCTTC
>TRBJ2-7|TRBV7-2|-|TRBD2
CASSTTRTSGTYEQYF
TGTGCCAGCAGCACCACCCGGACTAGCGGGACTTACGAGCAGTACTTC
>TRBJ2-5|TRBV2|-|-
CASSVTVQGETQYF
TGTGCCAGCAGCGTTACAGTTCAGGGAGAGACCCAGTACTTC
>TRBJ1-2|TRBV7-9|-|-
CASSSGPQFYGYTF
TGTGCCAGCAGCTCCGGGCCGCAGTTCTATGGCTACACCTTC
>TRBJ1-4|TRBV25-1|-|-
CASSAPKPTNEKLFF
TGTGCCAGCAGTGCTCCGAAGCCAACTAATGAAAAACTGTTTTTT
>TRBJ1-1|TRBV7-6|-|TRBD1
CASSQAYRGPNTEAFF
TGTGCCAGCAGCCAAGCCTACAGGGGGCCTAACACTGAAGCTTTCTTT
>TRBJ2-7|TRBV7-2|-|-
CASSSGQQYEQYF
TGTGCCAGCAGCTCGGGACAACAATACGAGCAGTACTTC
>TRBJ1-1|TRBV6-5|once|-
CASSYLQSNTEAFF
TGTGCCAGCAGTTACCTACAGTCGAACACTGAAGCTTTCTTT
>TRBJ2-5|TRBV11-3|once|-
CASSLGPQETQYF
TGTGCCAGCAGCTTAGGGCCACAAGAGACCCAGTACTTC
>TRBJ2-7|TRBV7-9|-|-
CASSSRTGGGGYEQYF
TGTGCCAGCAGCAGTAGGACGGGGGGCGGAGGGTACGAGCAGTACTTC
>TRBJ1-3|TRBV19|-|-
CASSSGLGNTIYF
TGTGCCAGTAGTTCGGGGCTCGGAAACACCATATATTTT
>TRBJ2-7|TRBV29-1|-|-
CSVDSTLTGLREQYF
TGCAGCGTTGATTCCACTCTGACAGGCCTGCGGGAGCAGTACTTC
>TRBJ2-7|TRBV11-2|-|-
CASSLELGTVGFYEQYF
TGTGCCAGCAGCTTAGAACTAGGGACCGTTGGATTCTACGAGCAGTACTTC
>TRBJ1-1|TRBV5-1|-|-
CASSLQSDQREAFF
TGCGCCAGCAGCCTCCAATCGGACCAGCGGGAAGCTTTCTTT
>TRBJ1-2|TRBV19|-|TRBD1
CASSADSGGYGYTF
TGTGCCAGTAGTGCCGACTCAGGGGGCTATGGCTACACCTTC
>TRBJ2-7|TRBV14|-|-
CASSLGASFLGQYF
TGTGCCAGCAGCCTAGGAGCTTCTTTCCTCGGGCAGTACTTC
>TRBJ2-7|TRBV18|-|TRBD2
CASSPAGVWGSYEQYF
TGTGCCAGCTCGCCAGCGGGAGTCTGGGGATCCTACGAGCAGTACTTC
>TRBJ2-7|TRBV6-1|-|-
CASSENRPSYEQYF
TGTGCCAGCAGTGAAAACAGGCCCTCCTACGAGCAGTACTTC
>TRBJ1-6|TRBV9|once|-
CASSATETYNSPLHF
TGTGCCAGCAGCGCGACAGAGACTTATAATTCACCCCTCCACTTT
>TRBJ2-1|TRBV7-9|once|-
CASSSPRGADEQFF
TGTGCCAGCAGCTCCCCGCGAGGGGCCGATGAGCAGTTCTTC
>TRBJ2-1|TRBV5-4|-|TRBD2
CASRASGLAGYNEQFF
TGTGCCAGCAGGGCCTCGGGGCTAGCGGGTTACAATGAGCAGTTCTTC
>TRBJ2-5|TRBV4-1|-|-
CASSQDQGLETQYF
TGCGCCAGCAGCCAAGATCAAGGGTTGGAGACCCAGTACTTC
>TRBJ2-7|TRBV4-3|-|TRBD1
CASSQLAGTGWDEQYF
TGCGCCAGCAGCCAACTCGCCGGGACAGGGTGGGACGAGCAGTACTTC
>TRBJ1-6|TRBV5-6|-|-
CASSLRGRSTPLHF
TGTGCCAGCAGCTTGAGGGGCCGCAGTACACCCCTCCACTTT
>TRBJ2-7|TRBV6-5|-|-
CASSYSFRVEQYF
TGTGCCAGCAGTTACTCGTTCAGGGTTGAGCAGTACTTC
>TRBJ2-1|TRBV7-6|-|TRBD1
CASSLKGQGYNEQFF
TGTGCCAGCAGCTTAAAGGGACAGGGCTACAATGAGCAGTTCTTC
>TRBJ2-1|TRBV19|-|-
CASRQTSGHEQFF
TGTGCCAGTAGGCAAACTAGTGGCCATGAGCAGTTCTTC
>TRBJ1-6|TRBV7-2|-|-
CAGGGGSYNSPLHF
TGTGCCGGGGGGGGAGGATCCTATAATTCACCCCTCCACTTT